These T cell receptor beta chains were read from a single sample in a study of Ad26.COV2.S vaccination and SARS-CoV-2 variants. The method was immunoSEQ multiplex PCR; TCRdb's version includes in-frame clones alone and lacks a portion of them. This sample has 440,000 or so clones, with less than 95% found just once. Specimen: peripheral blood, collected in a trial of Ad26.COV2.S vaccine versus placebo. Every receptor here comes from a person aged 18 to 59 who received the Ad26.COV2.S COVID-19 vaccine or a placebo. CDR3s leave out the opening cysteine and the closing phenylalanine or tryptophan.

V,CDR3
TRBV5-4,ASSTDSLAGETQY
TRBV11-3,ASSLSPSGSGEQY
TRBV6-5,ASSNRGGLGT
TRBV6-2/TRBV6-3,ASSDRELYGYT
TRBV6-6,ASSPDANYGYT
TRBV13,ASSSRADSGNTIY
TRBV28,ASTRFHEQY
TRBV7-3,ASSPLGGVASGANVLT
TRBV5-1,ASSLLVGADTQY
TRBV7-2,ASSRRLAGSTDTQY
TRBV28,ASRQGARDEQY
TRBV5-1,ASSLEGEQPQH
TRBV20-1,SAGDRETGNQPQH
TRBV27,ASSPQGSPSGRSYEQY
TRBV20-1,SASEHPGAKNIQY
TRBV3-1/TRBV3-2,ASSLTTGMGTIY
TRBV9,ASSVGAGGPPYNEQF
TRBV7-2,ASSLEAVGEQY
TRBV5-1,ASSDAGGFDEQF
TRBV5-4,ASSLEGSNQPQH
TRBV4-2,ASSQDSHREAF
TRBV15,ATSSVGLGEAEAF
TRBV29-1,SVGTASSYEQY
TRBV14,ASSQAPGYGNTIY
TRBV5-4,ASSVGTSREQF
TRBV9,ASSVASGRAETQY
TRBV6-5,ASSYSAGINYGYT
TRBV9,ASSPRDRRNTEAF
TRBV6-2/TRBV6-3,ASSRPGVGDYEQY
TRBV27,ASSSRTSGREY
TRBV2,ASSASDSPLH
TRBV6-2/TRBV6-3,ASSSTDLNTEAF
TRBV7-9,ASSHMVPLGASLYGYT
TRBV12-5,ASGFQLNTEAF
TRBV28,ASSDLTGGADTQY
TRBV7-2,ASSLGTGAGDTQY
TRBV6-6,ASSYNLAGVGEQY
TRBV28,ASSLILNTEAF
TRBV11-2,ASSLRTGRNGYT
TRBV2,ASSEAQARGQF
TRBV10-3,AISDRGAGETQY
TRBV23-1,ASSQSILAGYDVYEQY